This T cell receptor (beta chain) comes out of a study of blood T cell repertoires in COVID-19. On the study more broadly: From T cells, B-cell-depleted T cells, or PBMCs came the material, which was cDNA or gDNA.

V was pared by 5 bases and J by 4 bases, with 10 bases between. The CDR3 runs 12 residues. CDR1 is SGDLS and CDR2 is YYNGEE in the germline V gene. Seattle researchers signed up patients amid active infection and tracked them longitudinally. In the original workflow: Scientists estimated how many nucleated cells there were by amplifying reference gene primers. Assay used: immunoSEQ multiplex PCR; TCRdb lists only in-frame clones, some missing. That table is the source of V, J and clone size, and D and trimming were worked out from the DNA. The sample has 250,000 to 300,000 clones; 80% to 90% are singletons.

The sample comprised peripheral blood. The V gene is TRBV9, the J gene TRBJ2-7; D gene unclear. The origin of this receptor is a woman aged 30 to 39 with COVID-19, enrolled during active disease. The CDR3, as DNA: TGTGCCAGCAGTTCTCTCGGTTACGAGCAGTACTTC. As protein: CASSSLGYEQYF.